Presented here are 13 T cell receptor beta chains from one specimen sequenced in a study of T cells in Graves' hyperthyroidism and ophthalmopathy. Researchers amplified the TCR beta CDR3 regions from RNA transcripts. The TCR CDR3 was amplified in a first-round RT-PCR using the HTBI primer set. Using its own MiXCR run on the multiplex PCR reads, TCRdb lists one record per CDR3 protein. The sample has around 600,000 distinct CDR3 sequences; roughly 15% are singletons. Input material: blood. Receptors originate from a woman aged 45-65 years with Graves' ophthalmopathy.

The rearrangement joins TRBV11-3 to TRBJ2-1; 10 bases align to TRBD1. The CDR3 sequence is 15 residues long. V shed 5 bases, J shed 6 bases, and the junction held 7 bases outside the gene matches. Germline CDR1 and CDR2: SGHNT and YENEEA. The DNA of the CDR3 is TGTGCCAGCAGCCCTCAGACAGGGGGCGGCAATGAGCAGTTCTTC. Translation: CASSPQTGGGNEQFF.

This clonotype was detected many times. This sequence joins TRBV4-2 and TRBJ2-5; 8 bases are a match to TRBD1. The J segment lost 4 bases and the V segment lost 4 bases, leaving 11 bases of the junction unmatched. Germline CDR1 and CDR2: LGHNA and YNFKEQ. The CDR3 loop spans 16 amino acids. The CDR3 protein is CASSRPTGGSVETQYF. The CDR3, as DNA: TGTGCCAGCAGCCGCCCTACAGGGGGATCTGTAGAGACCCAGTACTTC.

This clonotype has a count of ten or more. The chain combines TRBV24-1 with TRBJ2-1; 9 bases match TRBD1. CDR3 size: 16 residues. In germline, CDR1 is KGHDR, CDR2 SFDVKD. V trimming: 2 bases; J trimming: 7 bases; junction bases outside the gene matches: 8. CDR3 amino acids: CATSDYDGQGINEQFF. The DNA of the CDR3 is TGTGCCACCAGTGATTACGATGGACAGGGGATTAATGAGCAGTTCTTC.

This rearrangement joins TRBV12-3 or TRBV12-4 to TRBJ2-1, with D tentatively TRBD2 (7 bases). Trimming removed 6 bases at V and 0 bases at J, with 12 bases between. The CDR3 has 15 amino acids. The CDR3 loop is CASRERDNSYNEQFF. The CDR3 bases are TGTGCCAGCAGGGAGCGGGACAACTCCTACAATGAGCAGTTCTTC.

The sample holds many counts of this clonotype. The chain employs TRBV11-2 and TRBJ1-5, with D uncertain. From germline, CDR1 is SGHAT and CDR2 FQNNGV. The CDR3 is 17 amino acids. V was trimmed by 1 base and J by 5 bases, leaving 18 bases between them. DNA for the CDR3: TGTGCCAGCAGCTTAGGGGGATCGGGGATTGGGGATCAGCCCCAGCATTTT. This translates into CASSLGGSGIGDQPQHF.

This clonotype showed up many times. The CDR3 here is CASRSTGRTDTQYF. The CDR3 DNA reads as TGTGCCAGCAGATCGACAGGGCGCACAGATACGCAGTATTTT. The chain is built from TRBV6-1 and TRBJ2-3; 7 bases are a match to TRBD1. Trimming removed 6 bases from V and 1 base from J; junction bases left unmatched: 4. The CDR3 is made up of 14 amino acids. The germline V gene encodes CDR1 MNHNS and CDR2 SASEGT.

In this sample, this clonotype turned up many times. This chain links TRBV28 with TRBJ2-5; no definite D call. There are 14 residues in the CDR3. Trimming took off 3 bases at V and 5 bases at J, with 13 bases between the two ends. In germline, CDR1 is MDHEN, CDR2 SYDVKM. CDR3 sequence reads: CASSFVGFGETQYF. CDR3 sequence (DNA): TGTGCCAGCAGTTTTGTGGGATTTGGCGAGACCCAGTACTTC.

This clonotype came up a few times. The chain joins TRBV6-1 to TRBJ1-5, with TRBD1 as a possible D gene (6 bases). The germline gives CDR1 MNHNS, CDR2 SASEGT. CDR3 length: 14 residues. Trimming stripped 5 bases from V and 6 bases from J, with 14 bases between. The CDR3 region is CASSSTGWVQPQHF. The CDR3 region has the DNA TGTGCCAGCAGTTCCACAGGGTGGGTTCAGCCCCAGCATTTT.

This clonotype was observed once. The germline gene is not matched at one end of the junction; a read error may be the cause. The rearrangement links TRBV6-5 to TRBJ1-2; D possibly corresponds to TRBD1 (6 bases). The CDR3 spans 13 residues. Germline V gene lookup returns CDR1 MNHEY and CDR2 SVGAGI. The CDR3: CASSYLDRNGHTF. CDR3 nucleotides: TGTGCCAGCAGTTACCTTGACAGGAATGGCCACACCTTC.

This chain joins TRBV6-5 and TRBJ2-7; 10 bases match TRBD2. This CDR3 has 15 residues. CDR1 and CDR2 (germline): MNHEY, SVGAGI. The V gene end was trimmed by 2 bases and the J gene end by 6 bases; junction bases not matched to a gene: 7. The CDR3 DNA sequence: TGTGCCAGCAGTTACACCAGCGGGAGGGCCGGCGAGCAGTACTTC. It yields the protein CASSYTSGRAGEQYF.

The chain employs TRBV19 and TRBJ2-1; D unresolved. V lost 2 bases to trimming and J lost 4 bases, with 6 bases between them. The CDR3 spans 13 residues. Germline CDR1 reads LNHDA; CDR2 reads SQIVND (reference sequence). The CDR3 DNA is TGTGCCAGTAGTATAACCAGTTACAATGAGCAGTTCTTC. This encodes CASSITSYNEQFF.

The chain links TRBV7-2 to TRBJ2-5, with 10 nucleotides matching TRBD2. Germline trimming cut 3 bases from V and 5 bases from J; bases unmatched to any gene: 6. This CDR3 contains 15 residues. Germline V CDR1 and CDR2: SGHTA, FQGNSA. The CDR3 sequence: CASSFGGSGRETQYF. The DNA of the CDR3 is TGTGCCAGCAGCTTCGGGGGTAGCGGGAGGGAGACCCAGTACTTC. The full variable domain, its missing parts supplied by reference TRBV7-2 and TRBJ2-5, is GAGVSQSPSNKVTEKGKDVELRCDPISGHTALYWYRQSLGQGLEFLIYFQGNSAPDKSGLPSDRFSAERTGGSVSTLTIQRTQQEDSAVYLCASSFGGSGRETQYFGPGTRLLVL.

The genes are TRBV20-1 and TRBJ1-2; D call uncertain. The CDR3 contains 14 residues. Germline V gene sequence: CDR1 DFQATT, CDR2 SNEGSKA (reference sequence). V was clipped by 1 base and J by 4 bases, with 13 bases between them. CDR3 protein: CSARVTFRGYGYTF. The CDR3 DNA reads TGCAGTGCTAGAGTGACGTTTCGCGGCTATGGCTACACCTTC.